This entry describes one T cell receptor beta chain. Its cognate antigen is unknown. This sample is part of a study of immune evolution from preneoplasia to lung adenocarcinoma. Findings and caveats of the study: Later-stage lesions appeared to have more T cells, more diversity, less clonality. Top clone frequencies peaked in normal lung, apparently declining through invasive adenocarcinoma.

Generated by immunoSEQ multiplex PCR, the TCRdb table keeps only in-frame clones and is missing some. The repertoire consists of approximately 4,000 clones, with more than 80% occurring once and the leading ten covering 3.5% to 5%. H&E slides confirmed each diagnosis, reviewed by two pathologists independently. Trimming took 3 bases from V and 0 from J, leaving 8 bases between them. CDR1 and CDR2 (germline): GTSNPN, SVGIG (reference sequence). The CDR3 totals 14 residues. The V gene is TRBV30, the J gene TRBJ1-4; possibly TRBD1 for D (5 bases). The receptor was derived from a donor older than 65 with lung adenocarcinoma. Specimen: FFPE minimally invasive lung adenocarcinoma tissue. CDR3 loop: CAWSQGATNEKLFF. In nucleotides, the CDR3 is TGTGCCTGGAGCCAAGGGGCAACTAATGAAAAACTGTTTTTT.